The rows below give T cell receptor beta chains drawn from one sample of a study of STAT3 mutations in large granular lymphocyte leukemia. Sequenced by immunoSEQ multiplex PCR; TCRdb stores in-frame clones only, minus some. The sample includes 11,000 or so clones, roughly 87% of them seen just once. What was sequenced was peripheral blood mononuclear cells. The receptors stem from a man at least 80 years old with T-cell large granular lymphocyte leukemia. Some clones in this sample may be carry-over from other donors' samples. Both conserved end residues are part of each CDR3. D genes are given only for firm matches. Size is stated for part of the rows, as once, few or many counts, or as a class when the clone is expanded.

>15|TRBD2|.|TRBJ2-1|TRBV14
TGTGCCAGCAGCCCGGGACTAGCGGGGTTGGGTGAGCAGTTCTTC
CASSPGLAGLGEQFF
>14|TRBD1|few|TRBJ2-5|TRBV7-2
TGTGCCAGCAGCTTAGAGAGGGGGCTTAAGACCCAGTACTTC
CASSLERGLKTQYF
>13|TRBD2|once|TRBJ2-7|TRBV7-9
TGTGCCAGCAGCTGGGGACTAGCGAGCGAGCAGTACTTC
CASSWGLASEQYF
>13|.|.|TRBJ2-2|TRBV5-1
TGCGCCAGCAGCCGAGGGGGAACCGGGGAGCTGTTTTTT
CASSRGGTGELFF
>16|.|.|TRBJ1-6|TRBV28
TGTGCCAGCAGCTCTGTGGGGGGGCGGCTGAATTCACCCCTCCACTTT
CASSSVGGRLNSPLHF
>10|.|.|TRBJ1-2|TRBV20-1
TGCAGTGCTAGGGCCACGGGCTACACCTTC
CSARATGYTF
>12|.|.|TRBJ1-5|TRBV6-6
TGTGCCAGCAGTTTACCCCAGGGGCCCCAGCATTTT
CASSLPQGPQHF
>12|.|.|TRBJ2-3|TRBV28
TGTGCCAGCTTCCGTAACACAGATACGCAGTATTTT
CASFRNTDTQYF
>14|TRBD1|once|TRBJ2-5|TRBV5-4
TGTGCCAGCAGCACGGACAGGGGGGAAGCGGGCCAGTACTTC
CASSTDRGEAGQYF
>16|TRBD1|few|TRBJ1-5|TRBV10-3
TGTGCCATCAGTGAGGTCAGGGGGAGCGGCAATCAGCCCCAGCATTTT
CAISEVRGSGNQPQHF
>16|.|.|TRBJ1-5|TRBV19
TGTGCCAGTATATCCCGCGGTTCGGGGAACAATCAGCCCCAGCATTTT
CASISRGSGNNQPQHF
>15|.|once|TRBJ1-5|TRBV4-2
TGTGCCAGCAGCGTACAGGGTGAGGGCAATCAGCCCCAGCATTTT
CASSVQGEGNQPQHF
>14|.|.|TRBJ1-5|TRBV5-1
TGCGCCAGCAGCCTTACAGGATCAGATCAGCCCCAGCATTTT
CASSLTGSDQPQHF
>15|TRBD1|.|TRBJ2-7|TRBV30
TGTGCCTGGAGTCAGGGACAGGTTCACTTCGACGAGCAGTACTTC
CAWSQGQVHFDEQYF
>14|.|.|TRBJ1-4|TRBV18
TGTGCCAGCTCACGTCTGGGGATAAATGAAAAACTGTTTTTT
CASSRLGINEKLFF
>13|.|few|TRBJ2-5|TRBV28
TGTGCCACCACAGACAGTCGGGGGGAGACCCAGTACTTC
CATTDSRGETQYF
>16|TRBD1|few|TRBJ1-2|TRBV5-5
TGTGCCAGCAGCTTAAGTTCAGGGGGACCTAACTATGGCTACACCTTC
CASSLSSGGPNYGYTF